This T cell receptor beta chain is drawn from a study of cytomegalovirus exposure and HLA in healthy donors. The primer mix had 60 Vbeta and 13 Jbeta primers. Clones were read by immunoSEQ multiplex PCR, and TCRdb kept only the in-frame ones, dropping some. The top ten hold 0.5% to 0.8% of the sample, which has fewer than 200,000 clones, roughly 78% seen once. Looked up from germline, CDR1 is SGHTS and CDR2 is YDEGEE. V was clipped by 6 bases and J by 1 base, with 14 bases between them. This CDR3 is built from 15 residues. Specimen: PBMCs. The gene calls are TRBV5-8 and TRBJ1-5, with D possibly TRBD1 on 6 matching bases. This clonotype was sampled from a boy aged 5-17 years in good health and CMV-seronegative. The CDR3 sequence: CASTFRTGSNQPQHF. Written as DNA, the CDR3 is TGTGCCAGCACCTTCCGCACAGGGAGCAATCAGCCCCAGCATTTT.